These T cell receptor beta chains were read from a single sample in a study of molecular identifiers for immune sequencing clone quantification. Via MiXCR, TCRdb re-called the PCR reads, giving one row per CDR3 protein. Of hundreds of thousands of distinct CDR3 sequences detected, roughly 21% appear once; the ten largest clones hold around 0.86%. Sequencing input: naive CD8+ T cells from blood, with Jurkat cell RNA spiked in. These receptors were taken from a human donor in good health. Some libraries in this study had Jurkat cell RNA spiked in. Both conserved end residues are part of each CDR3. A D gene is named only where the DNA matches it firmly. Part of the rows lack a size; the others show once, few, many or a class for expanded clones.

J gene,D gene,clone size,CDR3 length,V gene,CDR3 protein,CDR3 DNA
TRBJ2-1,NA,NA,15,TRBV6-5,CASSYSRHSVDEQFF,TGTGCCAGCAGTTACTCGAGACACAGCGTCGATGAGCAGTTCTTC
TRBJ1-5,TRBD1,NA,16,TRBV27,CASGLSGGGNNQPQHF,TGTGCCAGCGGTTTATCAGGGGGCGGCAACAATCAGCCCCAGCATTTT
TRBJ1-3,NA,NA,19,TRBV12-3/TRBV12-4,CASSLVERPQPDSGNTIYF,TGTGCCAGCAGTTTAGTGGAGCGGCCTCAGCCCGACTCTGGAAACACCATATATTTT
TRBJ1-4,NA,few,12,TRBV7-9,CASSYYNEKLFF,TGTGCCAGCAGTTATTATAATGAAAAACTGTTTTTT
TRBJ1-1,TRBD1,few,17,TRBV19,CASSITGTGGFNTEAFF,TGTGCCAGTAGTATAACCGGGACAGGGGGCTTTAACACTGAAGCTTTCTTT
TRBJ1-5,TRBD1,NA,16,TRBV7-9,CASSEDRGKGKQPQHF,TGTGCCAGCAGCGAAGACAGGGGAAAAGGCAAGCAGCCCCAGCATTTT
TRBJ2-3,NA,many,14,TRBV28,CASSSSEGPDTQYF,TGTGCCAGCAGTTCGAGCGAGGGACCAGATACGCAGTATTTT
TRBJ2-2,NA,many,13,TRBV7-9,CASSLAPTGELFF,TGTGCCAGCAGCTTAGCGCCCACCGGGGAGCTGTTTTTT
TRBJ2-6,NA,many,15,TRBV7-9,CASSLVPLGANVLTF,TGTGCCAGCAGCTTAGTTCCTCTGGGGGCCAACGTCCTGACTTTC
TRBJ2-3,NA,many,16,TRBV15,CATSRDEGGVTDTQYF,TGTGCCACCAGCAGAGATGAAGGGGGGGTCACAGATACGCAGTATTTT
TRBJ2-3,NA,many,15,TRBV7-2,CASSWGLTVTDTQYF,TGTGCCAGCAGCTGGGGTCTGACTGTCACAGATACGCAGTATTTT
TRBJ2-3,NA,NA,17,TRBV7-2,CASSSRIHGYSTDTQYF,TGTGCCAGCAGCTCGAGGATCCACGGATATAGCACAGATACGCAGTATTTT
TRBJ2-5,TRBD2,many,17,TRBV7-9,CASSSPGLAGAAETQYF,TGTGCCAGCAGCTCCCCGGGACTAGCGGGAGCAGCTGAGACCCAGTACTTC
TRBJ1-5,NA,many,13,TRBV6-2/TRBV6-3,CASSYSRVQPQHF,TGTGCCAGCAGTTACTCGAGAGTTCAGCCCCAGCATTTT
TRBJ2-6,NA,few,19,TRBV21-1,CASSKIPRGGDSGANVLTF,TGTGCCAGCAGCAAAATCCCTAGGGGGGGCGACTCTGGGGCCAACGTCCTGACTTTC
TRBJ2-7,TRBD2,many,15,TRBV30,CAWRGLVAGRYEQYF,TGTGCCTGGAGGGGCCTGGTAGCGGGAAGGTACGAGCAGTACTTC
TRBJ2-7,NA,many,14,TRBV28,CAREINLVDYEQYF,TGTGCCCGGGAGATTAACCTTGTAGACTACGAGCAGTACTTC
TRBJ2-7,TRBD1,many,14,TRBV29-1,CSVGGTGGGYEQYF,TGCAGCGTCGGAGGAACAGGGGGCGGTTACGAGCAGTACTTC
TRBJ2-3,TRBD2,few,17,TRBV7-3,CASSLMVAGEGTDTQYF,TGTGCCAGCAGCTTAATGGTAGCGGGAGAGGGCACAGATACGCAGTATTTT
TRBJ2-7,NA,many,17,TRBV7-2,CASSPRGGAGDSYEQYF,TGTGCCAGCAGCCCTCGGGGCGGGGCAGGGGATTCCTACGAGCAGTACTTC
TRBJ1-1,NA,many,14,TRBV20-1,CSARDWVEGTEAFF,TGCAGTGCTAGAGATTGGGTTGAGGGGACTGAAGCTTTCTTT
TRBJ2-7,TRBD1,many,16,TRBV6-5,CASSYTARDRGYEQYF,TGTGCCAGCAGCTACACAGCGCGGGACAGGGGTTACGAGCAGTACTTC
TRBJ2-3,TRBD2,NA,15,TRBV27,CASSIAGGLTDTQYF,TGTGCCAGCAGTATAGCGGGAGGACTCACAGATACGCAGTATTTT
TRBJ2-2,TRBD2,NA,17,TRBV6-2/TRBV6-3,CASRPGSGLAGTGELFF,TGTGCCAGCAGACCCGGCTCGGGACTAGCGGGAACCGGGGAGCTGTTTTTT
TRBJ2-1,NA,few,13,TRBV27,CASTKQGVIEQFF,TGTGCCAGTACAAAACAGGGAGTAATTGAGCAGTTCTTC
TRBJ1-1,NA,many,16,TRBV6-5,CASSYPTGSSPTEAFF,TGTGCCAGCAGTTACCCGACGGGGTCGTCCCCCACTGAAGCTTTCTTT
TRBJ1-2,NA,NA,14,TRBV12-5,CASGIGGSSYGYTF,TGTGCTAGTGGCATAGGCGGAAGCTCCTATGGCTACACCTTC
TRBJ2-1,NA,many,14,TRBV7-3,CASSQFGGYNEQFF,TGTGCCAGCAGCCAATTCGGAGGTTACAATGAGCAGTTCTTC
TRBJ1-4,NA,many,17,TRBV7-9,CASSGGGAIGLNEKLFF,TGTGCCAGCAGCGGGGGGGGGGCGATCGGTCTCAATGAAAAACTGTTTTTT
TRBJ2-7,TRBD2,NA,14,TRBV7-8,CASSTGGSDYEQYF,TGTGCCAGCAGTACCGGGGGGTCCGACTACGAGCAGTACTTC
TRBJ2-7,NA,few,15,TRBV20-1,CSARDWGQGGDEQYF,TGCAGTGCTAGAGATTGGGGGCAGGGGGGGGACGAGCAGTACTTC
TRBJ2-1,NA,NA,15,TRBV27,CASSPLGLTYNEQFF,TGTGCCAGCAGTCCCCTAGGACTAACCTACAATGAGCAGTTCTTC
TRBJ2-3,NA,many,15,TRBV7-6,CASSLRGTDTDTQYF,TGTGCCAGCAGCTTACGCGGGACAGACACAGATACGCAGTATTTT
TRBJ2-2,NA,few,17,TRBV11-2,CASSRPGARRNTGELFF,TGTGCCAGCAGCCGCCCGGGGGCACGGCGGAACACCGGGGAGCTGTTTTTT
TRBJ2-2,NA,once,15,TRBV4-3,CTSSQGTGGAGELFF,TGCACCAGCAGCCAAGGAACAGGGGGGGCCGGGGAGCTGTTTTTT
TRBJ2-5,TRBD1,many,16,TRBV7-9,CASSFTGGAYQETQYF,TGTGCCAGCAGCTTTACAGGGGGCGCATATCAAGAGACCCAGTACTTC
TRBJ2-7,TRBD2,many,16,TRBV7-2,CASSLAASGGSYEQYF,TGTGCCAGCAGCTTAGCGGCTAGCGGGGGCTCCTACGAGCAGTACTTC
TRBJ1-4,NA,few,16,TRBV20-1,CSARSREGTTNEKLFF,TGCAGTGCTAGATCCCGGGAGGGGACTACGAATGAAAAACTGTTTTTT
TRBJ1-1,NA,many,14,TRBV7-9,CASSWVRSDTEAFF,TGTGCCAGCAGCTGGGTCAGGAGTGATACTGAAGCTTTCTTT
TRBJ2-3,NA,many,17,TRBV9,CASSVARGEAPTDTQYF,TGTGCCAGCAGCGTAGCTCGGGGCGAGGCTCCCACAGATACGCAGTATTTT
TRBJ2-5,NA,NA,17,TRBV11-2,CASSPSSMHGRAGTQYF,TGTGCCAGCAGCCCTAGTAGTATGCATGGTAGAGCGGGGACCCAGTACTTC
TRBJ1-5,TRBD1,many,16,TRBV28,CASRTRTGGLNQPQHF,TGTGCCAGCAGAACCCGGACAGGGGGCCTCAATCAGCCCCAGCATTTT
TRBJ2-2,NA,many,12,TRBV6-5,CATCSGPGELFF,TGTGCCACCTGTTCCGGACCCGGGGAGCTGTTTTTT
TRBJ1-1,NA,few,14,TRBV28,CATQGFRTYTEAFF,TGTGCCACCCAGGGTTTTCGGACCTACACTGAAGCTTTCTTT
TRBJ2-7,TRBD1,NA,15,TRBV30,CAWSPRDRGSWGQYF,TGTGCCTGGAGCCCCAGGGACAGGGGATCGTGGGGGCAGTACTTC
TRBJ2-2,NA,many,17,TRBV7-9,CASSLALSNVKTGELFF,TGTGCCAGCAGCTTAGCGCTGTCCAACGTTAAAACCGGGGAGCTGTTTTTT
TRBJ2-1,NA,many,13,TRBV24-1,CATSDRHRNEQFF,TGTGCCACCAGTGATAGGCACCGCAATGAGCAGTTCTTC
TRBJ1-1,NA,few,16,TRBV5-6,CASSLSWGGPNTEAFF,TGTGCCAGCAGCTTGTCCTGGGGGGGGCCGAACACTGAAGCTTTCTTT
TRBJ2-3,NA,few,17,TRBV28,CASSPSVASYHTGTQYF,TGTGCCAGCAGTCCCTCGGTAGCCTCTTACCACACAGGTACGCAGTATTTT
TRBJ2-7,TRBD2,NA,14,TRBV7-6,CASSSASGRNEQYF,TGTGCCAGCAGCTCCGCTAGCGGGAGGAACGAGCAGTACTTC
TRBJ2-2,TRBD2,few,17,TRBV5-1,CASSLILAGSNTEELFF,TGCGCCAGCAGCTTGATTCTAGCGGGATCAAACACCGAGGAGCTGTTTTTT
TRBJ1-1,NA,NA,12,TRBV6-5,CASRSGDTEALF,TGTGCCAGCAGGTCAGGGGACACTGAAGCTCTCTTT
TRBJ2-5,TRBD1,NA,16,TRBV7-9,CASSFRGQDLQETQYF,TGTGCCAGCAGCTTTAGGGGACAGGACCTCCAAGAGACCCAGTACTTC